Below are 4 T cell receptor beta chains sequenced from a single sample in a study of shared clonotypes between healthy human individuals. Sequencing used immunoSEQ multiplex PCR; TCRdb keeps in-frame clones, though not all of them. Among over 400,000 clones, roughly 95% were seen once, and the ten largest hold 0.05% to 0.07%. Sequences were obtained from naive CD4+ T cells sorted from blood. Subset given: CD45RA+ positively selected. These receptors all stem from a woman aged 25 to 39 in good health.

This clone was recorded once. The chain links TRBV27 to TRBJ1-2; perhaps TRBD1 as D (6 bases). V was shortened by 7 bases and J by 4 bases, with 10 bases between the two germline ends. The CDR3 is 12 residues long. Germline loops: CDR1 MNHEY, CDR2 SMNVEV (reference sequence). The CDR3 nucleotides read TGTGCCAGCAAGGACAGAATCTATGGCTACACCTTC. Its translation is CASKDRIYGYTF.

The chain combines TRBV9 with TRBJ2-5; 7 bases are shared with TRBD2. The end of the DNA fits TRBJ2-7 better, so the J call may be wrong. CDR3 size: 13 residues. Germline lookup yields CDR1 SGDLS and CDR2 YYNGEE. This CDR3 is CASSPYGRDEQYF. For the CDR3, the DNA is TGTGCCAGCAGCCCCTATGGGAGGGACGAGCAGTACTTC.

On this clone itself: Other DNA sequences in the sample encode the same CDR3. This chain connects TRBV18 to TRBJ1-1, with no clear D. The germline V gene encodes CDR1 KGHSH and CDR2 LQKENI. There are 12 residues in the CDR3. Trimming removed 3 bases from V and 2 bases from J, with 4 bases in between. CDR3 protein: CASSPTNTEAFF. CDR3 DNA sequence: TGTGCCAGCTCACCCACAAACACTGAAGCTTTCTTT.

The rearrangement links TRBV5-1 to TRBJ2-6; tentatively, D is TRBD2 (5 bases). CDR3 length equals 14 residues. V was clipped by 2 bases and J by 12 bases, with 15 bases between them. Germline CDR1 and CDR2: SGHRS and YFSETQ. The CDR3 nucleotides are TGCGCCAGCAGCTTTGATGCGGGCCCGCTCGTCCTGACTTTC. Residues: CASSFDAGPLVLTF.